A single sample is the source of the 2 T cell receptor beta chains below, sequenced in a study of early T cells in non-severe SARS-CoV-2 infection. TCRdb fed the 5' RACE reads into MiXCR, producing one record per CDR3 protein. The sample yields about 77,000 distinct CDR3 sequences, roughly 12% seen once. The sample consisted of whole blood, taken at baseline. The receptors originated from an adult who was a healthcare worker with PCR-confirmed SARS-CoV-2 infection or an uninfected control (not recorded which). The donor label of this sample is uncertain.

The chain combines TRBV5-1 with TRBJ2-1, with 8 bases identical to TRBD1. The V and J ends lost 3 bases and 2 bases, in that order; junction bases with no gene match: 4. This CDR3 contains 15 residues. Germline assignment: CDR1 SGHRS and CDR2 YFSETQ. This CDR3 reads CASSSDRGPYNEQFF. The DNA for the CDR3 is TGCGCCAGCAGCTCAGACAGGGGCCCCTACAATGAGCAGTTCTTC.

This clonotype was picked up a small number of times. The V gene is TRBV11-2, the J gene TRBJ1-4; D ambiguous. Per germline, CDR1 SGHAT and CDR2 FQNNGV. V was pared by 1 base and J by 4 bases, with 7 bases between. The CDR3 spans 14 residues. The CDR3 DNA sequence: TGTGCCAGCAGCTTAGGGAGGGATAATGAAAAACTGTTTTTT. This codes for CASSLGRDNEKLFF.